What follows are 25 T cell receptor beta chains derived from one specimen sequenced in a study of blood T cell repertoires in COVID-19 (TCRdb year 2020). Libraries were made using the immunoSEQ multiplex PCR assay. The immuneACCESS repertoire file appears here via TCRdb, limited to in-frame rearrangements. These files lack a portion of the clones; in checked studies, under half of the deficit traces to unresolved V genes, and the cause of the others is not known. The sample data list fewer than 500,000 clones, and 85% to 90% of these were observed just once. Over 4% of the sample is held by the ten biggest clonotypes. Input material: peripheral blood. The source is a woman younger than 45 with acute or convalescent COVID-19.

V is TRBV2 and J is TRBJ2-5; D is perhaps TRBD1 (6 bases). The CDR3 has 14 residues. Germline loops: CDR1 SNHLY, CDR2 FYNNEI. V was clipped by 6 bases and J by 1 base, with 12 bases between them. This chain's CDR3 is CASSDTTGQETQYF. For the CDR3, the DNA is TGTGCCAGCAGCGATACGACAGGCCAAGAGACCCAGTACTTC.

As concerns this clone: In the same sample, other DNA sequences code for this CDR3. The CDR3 spells CASSLGGASTDTQYF. DNA for the CDR3: TGTGCCAGCAGTTTGGGGGGGGCTAGCACAGATACGCAGTATTTT. This rearrangement joins TRBV28 to TRBJ2-3; maybe TRBD2 (7 bases). CDR1 MDHEN and CDR2 SYDVKM come from the germline V gene. The CDR3 spans 15 residues. Trimming cost V 3 bases and J 0 bases, with 10 bases left between them.

The chain recombines TRBV4-2 with TRBJ2-7; TRBD2 matches at 8 bases. The germline V gene has CDR1 LGHNA and CDR2 YNFKEQ. The CDR3 is 15 amino acids. J lost 0 bases, V lost 5 bases, and 6 bases had no gene match. The CDR3 DNA sequence: TGTGCCAGCAGCGAATCCCGGGGGGGCTCCTACGAGCAGTACTTC. It is translated as CASSESRGGSYEQYF.

The J gene is TRBJ2-1, the V gene TRBV4-1; D is perhaps TRBD1 (6 bases). Trimming stripped 2 bases from V and 6 bases from J, with 17 bases between. This CDR3 has 16 residues. Germline CDR1 MGHRA, CDR2 YSYEKL. The CDR3 spells CASSQTTRGNLNEQFF. Here the CDR3 DNA reads TGCGCCAGCAGCCAAACGACCAGGGGTAATCTCAATGAGCAGTTCTTC.

The chain carries TRBV10-1 and TRBJ2-5; 7 nucleotides match TRBD2. The CDR3 length is 14 residues. CDR1 and CDR2 from the germline V gene are WNHNN and SYGVQD (reference sequence). The V gene end was trimmed by 4 bases and the J gene end by 5 bases; junction bases not matched to a gene: 7. This chain's CDR3 is CASSAKRRGETQYF. The CDR3 coding sequence is TGCGCCAGCAGTGCGAAGCGGCGGGGGGAGACCCAGTACTTC.

This chain uses TRBV4-1 with TRBJ1-3; no definite D call. The germline gives CDR1 MGHRA, CDR2 YSYEKL. The CDR3 covers 16 residues. V was trimmed by 4 bases and J by 0 bases, leaving 13 bases between them. The CDR3 is CASSRGVSSSGNTIYF. The CDR3 coding sequence is TGCGCCAGCAGCCGCGGGGTTTCGAGCTCTGGAAACACCATATATTTT.

The V call is TRBV9, the J call TRBJ2-7; D may be TRBD1 (5 bases). Germline CDR1 is SGDLS and CDR2 is YYNGEE. Trimming took off 2 bases at V and 0 bases at J, with 9 bases between the two ends. The CDR3 loop spans 14 amino acids. The CDR3 here is CASSVTGSSYEQYF. CDR3 DNA sequence: TGTGCCAGCAGCGTCACAGGAAGCTCCTACGAGCAGTACTTC.

The chain is built from TRBV11-2 and TRBJ2-7; 9 bases line up with TRBD1. CDR1 and CDR2 from the germline V gene are SGHAT and FQNNGV. V was pared by 1 base and J by 2 bases, with 6 bases of the junction left unmatched. CDR3 length equals 16 residues. CDR3 loop: CASSLVGTGGPYEQYF. CDR3 DNA: TGTGCCAGCAGCTTAGTTGGAACAGGGGGCCCCTACGAGCAGTACTTC.

This clone was detected once. This chain joins TRBV25-1 and TRBJ2-5; unclear D gene. The germline V gene encodes CDR1 MGHDK and CDR2 SYGVNS. V was cut by 2 bases and J by 2 bases, with 3 bases left in between. The CDR3 is 12 residues long. CDR3 coding DNA: TGTGCCAGCAGTGAACTACAAGAGACCCAGTACTTC. Amino acids: CASSELQETQYF.

This clone was seen a handful of times. The V gene is TRBV4-1, the J gene TRBJ2-7; the D gene is possibly TRBD1 (6 bases). V lost 0 bases and J 5 bases, leaving 20 bases between the germline ends. Looked up from germline, CDR1 is MGHRA and CDR2 is YSYEKL. The CDR3 sequence is 17 residues long. DNA of the CDR3: TGCGCCAGCAGCCAAGAATCCTCAGGGGCCCCATCCCACGAGCAGTACTTC. Translated, it gives CASSQESSGAPSHEQYF.

The chain uses TRBV29-1 and TRBJ1-5, with TRBD1 matching over 8 bases. This CDR3 has 13 amino acids. With 7 bases clipped from V and 5 bases from J, the junction kept 7 bases outside the gene matches. Germline assignment: CDR1 SQVTM and CDR2 ANQGSEA. CDR3 sequence reads: CSGATGGDQPQHF. The CDR3 DNA is TGCAGCGGCGCAACAGGGGGGGATCAGCCCCAGCATTTT.

V and J are TRBV10-3 and TRBJ1-1, with D unresolved. CDR3 size: 12 residues. CDR1 is ENHRY, CDR2 SYGVKD, per germline. V lost 4 bases and J 8 bases, leaving 11 bases between the germline ends. In nucleotides, the CDR3 is TGTGCCATCAGTGCTTTGGCCACAGAAGCTTTCTTT. This translates into CAISALATEAFF.

Concerning this clone itself: Distinct nucleotide sequences in the sample also encode this CDR3. V and J are TRBV27 and TRBJ2-7, with 11 nucleotides matching TRBD1. This CDR3 has 14 residues. The junction had 2 bases not matched to a gene; V was cut back by 4 bases and J by 3 bases. Germline CDR1 MNHEY, CDR2 SMNVEV (reference sequence). CDR3 in amino acids: CASSSGTGGYEQYF. The CDR3 nucleotides are TGTGCCAGCAGTTCAGGGACAGGGGGCTACGAGCAGTACTTC.

The chain uses TRBV6-1 and TRBJ2-1, with D possibly being TRBD2 (6 bases). This CDR3 region has 19 residues. Germline loops: CDR1 MNHNS, CDR2 SASEGT. Between the trimmed V and J ends, which lost 1 base and 4 bases, there was a span of 23 bases. The CDR3 loop is CASSEGVGGGGTAYNEQFF. The CDR3 region has the DNA TGTGCCAGCAGTGAAGGGGTGGGTGGTGGGGGGACGGCATACAATGAGCAGTTCTTC.

The gene calls are TRBV10-3 and TRBJ1-3; maybe TRBD1 (5 bases). This CDR3 has 15 amino acids. The germline V gene encodes CDR1 ENHRY and CDR2 SYGVKD. V lost 6 bases, J lost 4 bases, and 16 bases lay in between. CDR3 amino acids: CAIRGRALYGNTIYF. The CDR3 DNA reads as TGTGCCATCAGGGGCAGGGCCCTCTACGGAAACACCATATATTTT.

This chain links TRBV10-3 with TRBJ1-3; D is uncertain. This CDR3 is built from 14 residues. Germline CDR1 ENHRY, CDR2 SYGVKD. V lost 3 bases and J 0 bases, leaving 6 bases between the germline ends. DNA for the CDR3: TGTGCCATCAGTGATCCAGTCTCTGGAAACACCATATATTTT. Translating gives CAISDPVSGNTIYF.

The rearrangement uses TRBV7-8 and TRBJ1-3; D not certain. This CDR3 contains 15 residues. Germline lookup yields CDR1 SGHVS and CDR2 FQNEAQ. V gave up 5 bases and J gave up 6 bases, with 17 bases separating them. The CDR3 coding sequence is TGTGCCAGCAGCCCCGTGGGAGGCGTCCTAAACACCATATATTTT. Translated: CASSPVGGVLNTIYF. Together with reference TRBV7-8 and TRBJ1-3, the CDR3 gives the full variable domain: GAGVSQSPRYKVAKRGQDVALRCDPISGHVSLFWYQQALGQGPEFLTYFQNEAQLDKSGLPSDRFFAERPEGSVSTLKIQRTQQEDSAVYLCASSPVGGVLNTIYFGEGSWLTVV.

The chain joins TRBV14 to TRBJ2-5, with D unclear. The CDR3 runs to 15 residues. CDR1 is SGHDN and CDR2 is FVKESK in the germline V gene. Between the trimmed V and J ends, which lost 1 base and 4 bases, there was a span of 13 bases. CDR3 coding DNA: TGTGCCAGCAGCCAAGGGTTAACTTCGTTAGAGACCCAGTACTTC. This codes for CASSQGLTSLETQYF.

The rearrangement links TRBV7-9 to TRBJ2-5; 7 positions agree with TRBD2. Germline trimming cut 4 bases from V and 3 bases from J; bases unmatched to any gene: 2. CDR3 length: 13 residues. Per germline, CDR1 SEHNR and CDR2 FQNEAQ (reference sequence). The CDR3 region is CASSYGGKETQYF. CDR3 in DNA: TGTGCCAGCAGCTACGGGGGGAAAGAGACCCAGTACTTC.

The CDR3 is CASSQGSGGGQYF. The CDR3 DNA is TGTGCCAGCAGCCAAGGAAGCGGCGGGGGGCAGTATTTT. The V and J genes are TRBV3-1 (or the pseudogene TRBV3-2) and TRBJ2-3; the match to TRBD2 covers 7 bases. The CDR3 has 13 residues. After removal of 1 base from V and 11 bases from J, the junction contained 6 bases not matched to a gene. Germline CDR1 reads LGHDT; CDR2 reads YNNKEL (reference sequence).

This clone was detected once. The chain couples TRBV24-1 to TRBJ2-7, with D possibly matching TRBD2 (6 bases). Trimming left V 5 bases short and J 6 bases short, with 13 bases between. Germline CDR1 is KGHDR and CDR2 is SFDVKD. CDR3 size: 13 residues. In DNA form, the CDR3 reads TGTGCCACCAGTGGGGGCTTGGGGGGCGAGCAGTACTTC. The encoded protein is CATSGGLGGEQYF.

The gene calls are TRBV5-4 and TRBJ2-3; TRBD2 is a possible D gene (7 bases). CDR1 and CDR2 from the germline V gene are SGHNT and YYREEE (reference sequence). Trimming stripped 2 bases from V and 1 base from J, with 8 bases between. The CDR3 consists of 14 residues. In DNA form, the CDR3 reads TGTGCCAGCAGCTTCGGGGGGCGCACAGATACGCAGTATTTT. It specifies CASSFGGRTDTQYF.

The chain uses TRBV29-1 and TRBJ2-7, with D possibly TRBD1 on 5 matching bases. This CDR3 is built from 13 residues. The germline V and J ends were trimmed by 0 bases and 2 bases, with 8 bases remaining between them. In germline, CDR1 is SQVTM, CDR2 ANQGSEA. DNA of the CDR3: TGCAGCGTTGAAGATGGGGCGGCCTACGAGCAGTACTTC. Translating it yields CSVEDGAAYEQYF.

The chain couples TRBV5-4 to TRBJ2-2, with D perhaps TRBD2 (6 bases). Germline lookup yields CDR1 SGHNT and CDR2 YYREEE (reference sequence). Between the trimmed V and J ends, which lost 0 bases and 0 bases, there was a span of 9 bases. The CDR3 has 16 residues. The CDR3 nucleotides are TGTGCCAGCAGCTTGGAGTGGACTACGAACACCGGGGAGCTGTTTTTT. Translated: CASSLEWTTNTGELFF.

The chain combines TRBV7-6 with TRBJ2-1; TRBD1 matches 7 bases. The CDR3 covers 16 residues. Trimming cost V 4 bases and J 0 bases; bases outside gene matches: 6. From germline, CDR1 is SGHVS and CDR2 FNYEAQ. Written as DNA, the CDR3 is TGTGCCAGCAGCTCAAGGGACAGCGCCTCCTACAATGAGCAGTTCTTC. Protein product: CASSSRDSASYNEQFF.